Following are 5 T cell receptor beta chains from one sample sequenced in a study of blood T cell repertoires in COVID-19. Sequenced by immunoSEQ multiplex PCR; TCRdb stores in-frame clones only, minus some. The table lists around 250,000 clones, approximately 84% of them singletons. Sample: PBMCs or T cells enriched from blood (not recorded which). All receptors derive from a man aged 35-49 years who had recovered from COVID-19.

This sequence joins TRBV5-1 and TRBJ1-1; D is possibly TRBD1 (5 bases). Trimming took off 0 bases at V and 5 bases at J, with 14 bases between the two ends. The CDR3 contains 15 residues. Germline CDR1 is SGHRS and CDR2 is YFSETQ. The CDR3 nucleotides are TGCGCCAGCAGCTTGGCCGGTGGGGCTCCAACTGAAGCTTTCTTT. Protein sequence: CASSLAGGAPTEAFF.

The J gene is TRBJ1-5, the V gene TRBV4-2, with TRBD1 matching 8 bases. CDR1 is LGHNA and CDR2 is YNFKEQ in the germline V gene. This CDR3 has 13 amino acids. V was pared by 3 bases and J by 5 bases, with 0 bases of the junction left unmatched. CDR3 loop: CASSQDRDQPQHF. The CDR3 region has the DNA TGTGCCAGCAGCCAGGACAGGGATCAGCCCCAGCATTTT.

This clone appeared once. The CDR3 sequence is CASSAPGLAAFEQFF. CDR3 DNA: TGTGCCAGCAGTGCGCCGGGACTAGCCGCGTTTGAGCAGTTCTTC. The chain carries TRBV25-1 and TRBJ2-1; 9 bases match TRBD2. CDR1 and CDR2 (germline): MGHDK, SYGVNS. This CDR3 contains 15 residues. V trimming: 4 bases; J trimming: 9 bases; junction bases outside the gene matches: 10.

This clone has a handful of counts. The chain recombines TRBV5-1 with TRBJ1-1, with TRBD1 identical over 7 bases. Germline V CDR1 and CDR2: SGHRS, YFSETQ. There are 18 residues in the CDR3. V was clipped by 0 bases and J by 1 base; unmatched bases: 12. The CDR3 reads CASSLGSGGRGGNTEAFF. Written as DNA, the CDR3 is TGCGCCAGCAGCTTGGGTTCAGGGGGGCGCGGTGGGAACACTGAAGCTTTCTTT.

The rearrangement joins TRBV7-2 to TRBJ2-3, with D uncertain. Germline V gives CDR1 SGHTA, CDR2 FQGNSA. The CDR3 extends over 12 amino acids. V lost 3 bases to trimming and J lost 5 bases, with 6 bases between them. CDR3: CASSFWLDTQYF. The CDR3 coding sequence is TGTGCCAGCAGCTTTTGGCTAGATACGCAGTATTTT. Based on the CDR3 plus reference TRBV7-2 and TRBJ2-3, the full variable domain is GAGVSQSPSNKVTEKGKDVELRCDPISGHTALYWYRQSLGQGLEFLIYFQGNSAPDKSGLPSDRFSAERTGGSVSTLTIQRTQQEDSAVYLCASSFWLDTQYFGPGTRLTVL.